This T cell receptor (beta chain) was captured by sequencing in a study of T-cell reconstitution after alpha-beta-depleted transplantation in children. The V and J ends lost 2 bases and 4 bases respectively, with 9 bases between them. The germline V gene has CDR1 KGHDR and CDR2 SFDVKD. The CDR3 contains 14 residues. Researchers prepared the TCRbeta library using unique molecular identifiers, the study reports. In TCRdb, the PCR reads were re-called with MiXCR into one record per CDR3 protein. The repertoire includes a few hundred thousand distinct CDR3 sequences, 15% to 20% of them detected once, and 25% to 35% sits in the top ten. This clonotype has only a few counts.

This sequence joins TRBV24-1 and TRBJ2-3; D remains ambiguous. The source was PBMCs, mostly from graft donor cells, collected 360 days after TCRalphabeta/CD19-depleted stem cell transplant. The source is a boy under three years old who had a stem cell transplant for Wiskott-Aldrich syndrome, so the T cells may come from the graft donor. The CDR3 DNA sequence: TGTGCCACCAGTGATTCTCCAATCGCAGATACGCAGTATTTT. It yields the protein CATSDSPIADTQYF.